Listed below are T cell receptor beta chains from one sample, sequenced in a study of cytomegalovirus exposure and HLA in healthy donors. The repertoire was sequenced with immunoSEQ multiplex PCR; TCRdb's copy has only in-frame clones and lacks some. The table records about 200,000 clones, approximately 86% of them present only once. The specimen was PBMCs. Source of these receptors: a woman aged 25 to 45 in good health and CMV-seronegative. Each CDR3 is given with its conserved first and last residue. A D gene is named only where the DNA matches it firmly. Clone sizes are given selectively: once, few, many, or a class where the clone is expanded.

J: TRBJ2-3; V: TRBV7-3; size: NA; D: TRBD2; CDR3: CASSLTPLAGRTDTQYF; DNA: TGTGCCAGCAGCTTAACCCCCCTAGCGGGGCGCACAGATACGCAGTATTTT
J: TRBJ2-1; V: TRBV19; size: NA; D: TRBD1; CDR3: CASSMIGPDRGYNEQFF; DNA: TGTGCCAGTAGTATGATAGGTCCGGACAGGGGATACAATGAGCAGTTCTTC
J: TRBJ2-3; V: TRBV4-2; size: NA; D: NA; CDR3: CASSVGKEWDTQYF; DNA: TGTGCCAGCAGCGTCGGGAAAGAATGGGATACGCAGTATTTT
J: TRBJ1-4; V: TRBV30; size: NA; D: NA; CDR3: CAWSGPPTNEKLFF; DNA: TGTGCCTGGAGTGGGCCCCCTACTAATGAAAAACTGTTTTTT
J: TRBJ2-2; V: TRBV19; size: once; D: NA; CDR3: CASSIPGLAGELFF; DNA: TGTGCCAGTAGTATCCCAGGACTGGCCGGGGAGCTGTTTTTT
J: TRBJ1-2; V: TRBV2; size: NA; D: NA; CDR3: CASSEIREVGGYTF; DNA: TGTGCCAGCAGTGAAATCCGGGAGGTTGGTGGCTACACCTTC
J: TRBJ1-4; V: TRBV5-6; size: few; D: NA; CDR3: CASSFGLLTTNEKLFF; DNA: TGTGCCAGCAGCTTCGGACTCCTTACAACTAATGAAAAACTGTTTTTT
J: TRBJ2-1; V: TRBV30; size: NA; D: NA; CDR3: CAWSVMRRGEQFF; DNA: TGTGCCTGGAGTGTAATGAGGAGGGGTGAGCAGTTCTTC
J: TRBJ2-3; V: TRBV9; size: NA; D: NA; CDR3: CASTPGSTDTQYF; DNA: TGTGCCAGCACCCCCGGGTCCACAGATACGCAGTATTTT
J: TRBJ1-3; V: TRBV9; size: once; D: TRBD1; CDR3: CASSGDRGAGNTIYF; DNA: TGTGCCAGCAGCGGGGACAGGGGGGCTGGAAACACCATATATTTT
J: TRBJ2-1; V: TRBV5-1; size: NA; D: TRBD2; CDR3: CASSSTSGGLSYNEQFF; DNA: TGCGCCAGCAGCTCGACTAGCGGGGGCCTCTCCTACAATGAGCAGTTCTTC
J: TRBJ2-7; V: TRBV9; size: NA; D: TRBD1; CDR3: CASSLVGTALGEQYF; DNA: TGTGCCAGCAGCCTAGTTGGGACAGCCTTGGGTGAGCAGTACTTC
J: TRBJ2-7; V: TRBV7-9; size: NA; D: TRBD1; CDR3: CASSLVGTVYEQYF; DNA: TGTGCCAGCAGCTTAGTTGGGACAGTATACGAGCAGTACTTC
J: TRBJ1-2; V: TRBV27; size: NA; D: TRBD1; CDR3: CARITGGFYGYTF; DNA: TGTGCCAGGATAACAGGGGGTTTCTATGGCTACACCTTC
J: TRBJ2-6; V: TRBV7-3; size: NA; D: NA; CDR3: CASSFPSSGYSGANVLTF; DNA: TGTGCCAGCAGCTTTCCCTCATCAGGGTACTCTGGGGCCAACGTCCTGACTTTC
J: TRBJ2-7; V: TRBV18; size: NA; D: NA; CDR3: CASSPTGGRSYEQYF; DNA: TGTGCCAGCTCACCAACCGGGGGGCGCTCCTACGAGCAGTACTTC
J: TRBJ2-7; V: TRBV7-9; size: NA; D: TRBD1; CDR3: CASSSDRGRIYEQYF; DNA: TGTGCCAGCAGCTCAGACAGGGGGCGCATATACGAGCAGTACTTC
J: TRBJ2-1; V: TRBV7-8; size: NA; D: NA; CDR3: CASSLRLPIYNEQFF; DNA: TGTGCCAGCAGCTTAAGACTGCCCATCTACAATGAGCAGTTCTTC
J: TRBJ2-7; V: TRBV5-8; size: NA; D: TRBD2; CDR3: CASSLERGSVHEQYF; DNA: TGTGCCAGCAGCTTGGAGCGGGGTAGCGTCCACGAGCAGTACTTC
J: TRBJ1-5; V: TRBV4-1; size: NA; D: NA; CDR3: CASSLVWANQPQHF; DNA: TGCGCCAGCAGCCTCGTGTGGGCGAATCAGCCCCAGCATTTT
J: TRBJ2-7; V: TRBV11-2; size: NA; D: NA; CDR3: CASSLGPEGYEQYF; DNA: TGTGCCAGCAGCTTGGGGCCGGAGGGGTACGAGCAGTACTTC
J: TRBJ2-5; V: TRBV5-4; size: NA; D: TRBD2; CDR3: CASRSDLAGEGTQYF; DNA: TGTGCCAGCAGGTCAGACCTAGCGGGAGAAGGGACCCAGTACTTC
J: TRBJ1-1; V: TRBV9; size: NA; D: TRBD1; CDR3: CASSAGGLSDTEAFF; DNA: TGTGCCAGCAGCGCAGGGGGTCTCTCGGACACTGAAGCTTTCTTT
J: TRBJ2-1; V: TRBV11-3; size: NA; D: NA; CDR3: CASSASGQYNEQFF; DNA: TGTGCCAGCAGCGCCAGTGGACAGTACAATGAGCAGTTCTTC
J: TRBJ2-7; V: TRBV2; size: NA; D: NA; CDR3: CASSEIPVEQYF; DNA: TGTGCCAGCAGTGAAATCCCCGTCGAGCAGTACTTC
J: TRBJ2-5; V: TRBV28; size: once; D: NA; CDR3: CASSLFDIGGETQYF; DNA: TGTGCCAGCAGTTTATTTGACATCGGCGGGGAGACCCAGTACTTC
J: TRBJ2-7; V: TRBV6-5; size: once; D: TRBD1; CDR3: CASSRGQFDYEQYF; DNA: TGTGCCAGCAGTAGGGGACAGTTCGACTACGAGCAGTACTTC
J: TRBJ2-1; V: TRBV15; size: NA; D: NA; CDR3: CATSRVRGPYNEQFF; DNA: TGTGCCACCAGCAGAGTCAGGGGTCCCTACAATGAGCAGTTCTTC
J: TRBJ2-7; V: TRBV5-5; size: NA; D: NA; CDR3: CASSLSGYYEQYF; DNA: TGTGCCAGCAGCTTGTCAGGGTATTACGAGCAGTACTTC
J: TRBJ1-1; V: TRBV6-5; size: NA; D: NA; CDR3: CASIRRGNTEAFF; DNA: TGTGCCAGCATTAGAAGGGGGAACACTGAAGCTTTCTTT
J: TRBJ1-6; V: TRBV7-7; size: NA; D: TRBD1; CDR3: CASSSGTGRTDSPLHF; DNA: TGTGCTAGCAGCTCAGGGACAGGGCGTACCGACTCACCCCTCCACTTT
J: TRBJ2-3; V: TRBV5-1; size: NA; D: TRBD1; CDR3: CASSSQGPWVDTQYF; DNA: TGCGCCAGCAGCTCACAGGGGCCCTGGGTGGATACGCAGTATTTT
J: TRBJ2-2; V: TRBV6-1; size: NA; D: NA; CDR3: CASTLRQVNTGELFF; DNA: TGTGCCAGCACCCTCCGACAGGTGAACACCGGGGAGCTGTTTTTT
J: TRBJ2-2; V: TRBV7-9; size: few; D: NA; CDR3: CASSLGGGTILIELFF; DNA: TGTGCCAGCAGCTTAGGCGGCGGGACCATACTGATCGAGCTGTTTTTT
J: TRBJ2-1; V: TRBV2; size: NA; D: TRBD2; CDR3: CASSAQLAGGDNEQFF; DNA: TGTGCCAGCAGTGCCCAACTAGCGGGAGGGGACAATGAGCAGTTCTTC
J: TRBJ2-7; V: TRBV6-5; size: few; D: TRBD2; CDR3: CASSYLGRGGRYEQYF; DNA: TGTGCCAGCAGTTACCTTGGGCGGGGGGGACGCTACGAGCAGTACTTC
J: TRBJ2-5; V: TRBV9; size: NA; D: NA; CDR3: CASSAQGNQETQYF; DNA: TGTGCCAGCAGCGCGCAGGGAAACCAAGAGACCCAGTACTTC
J: TRBJ2-5; V: TRBV6-5; size: NA; D: NA; CDR3: CASSLTRWETQYF; DNA: TGTGCCAGCAGCCTGACTCGGTGGGAGACCCAGTACTTC
J: TRBJ2-5; V: TRBV5-1; size: few; D: TRBD2; CDR3: CASSRTSGSSVETQYF; DNA: TGCGCCAGCAGCAGGACTAGCGGGTCCTCTGTGGAGACCCAGTACTTC
J: TRBJ2-1; V: TRBV19; size: NA; D: TRBD2; CDR3: CASNRGVSLEQFF; DNA: TGTGCCAGTAATCGGGGGGTTAGTCTTGAGCAGTTCTTC
J: TRBJ2-5; V: TRBV5-1; size: NA; D: TRBD2; CDR3: CASSRTGTSGGQETQYF; DNA: TGCGCCAGCAGCCGAACCGGGACTAGCGGGGGGCAAGAGACCCAGTACTTC
J: TRBJ1-3; V: TRBV28; size: once; D: NA; CDR3: CASSFSDRKGNTIYF; DNA: TGTGCCAGCAGTTTCTCGGACAGAAAAGGAAACACCATATATTTT
J: TRBJ2-7; V: TRBV19; size: NA; D: NA; CDR3: CASSMGGPAYEQYF; DNA: TGTGCCAGTAGTATGGGTGGGCCTGCCTACGAGCAGTACTTC
J: TRBJ1-3; V: TRBV6-1; size: NA; D: NA; CDR3: CASSTGFSGNTIYF; DNA: TGTGCCAGCAGTACGGGGTTTAGTGGAAACACCATATATTTT
J: TRBJ2-3; V: TRBV25-1; size: NA; D: TRBD1; CDR3: CASSELQGARDTQYF; DNA: TGTGCCAGCAGTGAATTACAGGGGGCAAGAGATACGCAGTATTTT
J: TRBJ2-3; V: TRBV2; size: NA; D: TRBD2; CDR3: CASSDGLAASTDTQYF; DNA: TGTGCCAGCAGTGACGGACTAGCGGCCAGCACAGATACGCAGTATTTT
J: TRBJ2-3; V: TRBV10-1; size: NA; D: TRBD2; CDR3: CASSEMAGVADTQYF; DNA: TGCGCCAGCAGTGAAATGGCGGGAGTGGCTGATACGCAGTATTTT
J: TRBJ1-5; V: TRBV9; size: NA; D: NA; CDR3: CASSVGTDNQPQHF; DNA: TGTGCCAGCAGCGTAGGGACAGACAATCAGCCCCAGCATTTT
J: TRBJ1-1; V: TRBV19; size: NA; D: TRBD1; CDR3: CASREDRLNTEAFF; DNA: TGTGCCAGTAGGGAGGACAGGCTGAACACTGAAGCTTTCTTT
J: TRBJ2-3; V: TRBV15; size: NA; D: NA; CDR3: CATSRDRGVTDTQYF; DNA: TGTGCCACCAGCAGAGATCGGGGAGTCACAGATACGCAGTATTTT
J: TRBJ2-2; V: TRBV5-6; size: NA; D: NA; CDR3: CASSLAGAVAGELFF; DNA: TGTGCCAGCAGCTTGGCAGGGGCGGTGGCCGGGGAGCTGTTTTTT
J: TRBJ2-1; V: TRBV7-9; size: NA; D: TRBD2; CDR3: CASSWGLAENEQFF; DNA: TGTGCCAGCAGCTGGGGACTAGCGGAGAATGAGCAGTTCTTC
J: TRBJ2-1; V: TRBV27; size: NA; D: TRBD2; CDR3: CASSVAGGRGLYNEQFF; DNA: TGTGCCAGCAGTGTAGCGGGAGGGAGGGGGCTCTACAATGAGCAGTTCTTC
J: TRBJ1-3; V: TRBV9; size: NA; D: NA; CDR3: CASSEDISGNTIYF; DNA: TGTGCCAGCAGCGAGGACATCTCTGGAAACACCATATATTTT
J: TRBJ2-1; V: TRBV2; size: NA; D: NA; CDR3: CASSELGAGVQYNEQFF; DNA: TGTGCCAGCAGTGAGTTGGGGGCGGGAGTTCAATACAATGAGCAGTTCTTC
J: TRBJ2-7; V: TRBV27; size: NA; D: NA; CDR3: CASSLALTYEQYF; DNA: TGTGCCAGCAGTTTAGCTCTTACCTACGAACAGTACTTC
J: TRBJ2-5; V: TRBV4-1; size: NA; D: NA; CDR3: CASSLGRVETQYF; DNA: TGCGCCAGCAGCCTCGGGCGGGTTGAGACCCAGTACTTC
J: TRBJ2-3; V: TRBV13; size: NA; D: TRBD2; CDR3: CASTTIERGNPTDTQYF; DNA: TGTGCCAGCACCACTATAGAGCGGGGGAATCCCACAGATACGCAGTATTTT
J: TRBJ2-7; V: TRBV28; size: NA; D: NA; CDR3: CASSPDTPYEQYF; DNA: TGTGCCAGCAGTCCCGACACGCCCTACGAGCAGTACTTC